Listed below are T cell receptor beta chains from one sample, sequenced in a study of T cells after yellow fever vaccination. Via MiXCR, TCRdb re-called the 5' RACE reads, giving one row per CDR3 protein. The sample lists roughly 150,000 distinct CDR3 sequences, around 7% occurring once. Sample: CD4+ T cells sorted from PBMCs, taken less than 6 days after the first yellow fever vaccination. These receptors were obtained from a man between 18 and 29 years old who received the YFV17D yellow fever vaccine. Both conserved end residues are part of each CDR3. A D gene is named only where the DNA matches it firmly. Clone size is shown for a subset of rows, as once, few, many or a class of expanded clone.

>NA|TRBJ2-5|19|TRBV15|many
TGTGCCACCAGCAGAGACCAACCAGAAGGACCATCACTTAGGGAGACCCAGTACTTC
CATSRDQPEGPSLRETQYF
>NA|TRBJ1-5|12|TRBV10-3|NA
TGTGCCATCGGCGGGTCAGAAAACGCCCAGCATTTT
CAIGGSENAQHF
>NA|TRBJ2-3|15|TRBV7-2|many
TGTGCCAGCAGCTCCGGTTCTGGGGGTCCAGATACGCAGTATTTT
CASSSGSGGPDTQYF
>TRBD1|TRBJ2-7|14|TRBV19|NA
TGTGCCAGTAGTATCGACAGGGGATCCCACGAGCAGTACTTC
CASSIDRGSHEQYF
>NA|TRBJ1-1|15|TRBV29-1|few
TGCAGCACGAGGGCTGGATGGGGGATGAACACTGAAGCTTTCTTT
CSTRAGWGMNTEAFF
>NA|TRBJ1-2|16|TRBV6-5|many
TGTGCCAGCAGTTACTCTCAGGGAAGGGCTAACTATGGCTACACCTTC
CASSYSQGRANYGYTF
>NA|TRBJ2-1|13|TRBV6-5|NA
TGTGCCAGCAGTTACTCCATGGCCCATGAGCAGTTCTTC
CASSYSMAHEQFF
>NA|TRBJ1-4|15|TRBV27|many
TGTGCCAGCAGTTTACAACAGGGTCCCTATGAAAAACTGTTTTTT
CASSLQQGPYEKLFF
>NA|TRBJ2-3|15|TRBV4-3|many
TGCGCCAGCAGCCAAGAACCGAGGAGCACAGATACGCAGTATTTT
CASSQEPRSTDTQYF
>NA|TRBJ1-2|16|TRBV5-1|many
TGCGCCAGCAGCTTGGGAATCAATTTGAATCACTATGGCTACACCTTC
CASSLGINLNHYGYTF